This T cell receptor beta chain came from a study of HIV-infected children after antiretroviral therapy interruption. General study points: The CD45RA+ naive sort may contain some EMRA or stem memory cells.

V was cut by 7 bases and J by 4 bases, with 17 bases left in between. Germline V CDR1 and CDR2: GTSNPN, SVGIG (reference sequence). The CDR3 extends over 15 amino acids. This clonotype has at least ten counts. Its antigen remains unidentified. Unique molecular identifiers were included in an RNA-based 3' RACE TCR library. Each CDR3 protein is one row after TCRdb ran MiXCR on the 3' RACE reads. The sample has tens of thousands of distinct CDR3 sequences; 4.3% are singletons. The treatment here: PENTA 11 planned treatment interruption arm or continuous ART arm. This sample comprised CD45RA+ CD4+ T cells from PBMCs, pooled from several time points, obtained from a donor given antiretroviral therapy, either interrupted or continuous. The subset: naive CD4+ CD45RA+ CD45RO- T cells. The TCR was taken from a pool of human donors with HIV. The V and J genes are TRBV30 and TRBJ2-6; D is uncertain. This CDR3 reads CAFTSSRTGANVLTF. The CDR3 DNA is TGTGCCTTTACAAGCTCGCGGACGGGGGCCAACGTCCTGACTTTC.